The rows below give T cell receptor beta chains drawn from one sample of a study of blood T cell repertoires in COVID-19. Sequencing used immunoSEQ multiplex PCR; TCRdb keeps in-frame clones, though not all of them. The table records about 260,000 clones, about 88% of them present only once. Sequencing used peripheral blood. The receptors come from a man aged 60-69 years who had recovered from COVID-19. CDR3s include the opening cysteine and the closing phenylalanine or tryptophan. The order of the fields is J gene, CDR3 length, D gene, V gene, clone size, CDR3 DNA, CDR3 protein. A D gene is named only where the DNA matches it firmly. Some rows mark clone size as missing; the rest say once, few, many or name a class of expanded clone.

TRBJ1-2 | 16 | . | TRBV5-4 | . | TGTGCCAGCAGCTGGGCCGGGACACTAGCTAACTATGGCTACACCTTC | CASSWAGTLANYGYTF
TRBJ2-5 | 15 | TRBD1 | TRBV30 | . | TGTGCCTGGAGGAAACGGACAGGGTATGGGGAGACCCAGTACTTC | CAWRKRTGYGETQYF
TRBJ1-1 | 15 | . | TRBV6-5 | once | TGTGCCAGCAGTTACTCCGGGGGTTTGAACACTGAAGCTTTCTTT | CASSYSGGLNTEAFF
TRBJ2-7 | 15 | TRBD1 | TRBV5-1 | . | TGCGCCAGCAGCTTGGGACAGGGGGCAGACTACGAGCAGTACTTC | CASSLGQGADYEQYF
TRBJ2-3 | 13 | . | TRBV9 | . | TGTGCCAGCAGCGCCCAACTAACAGATACGCAGTATTTT | CASSAQLTDTQYF
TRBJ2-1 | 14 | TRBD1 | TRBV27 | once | TGTGCCAGCACCGCGACAGGGACCTACAATGAGCAGTTCTTC | CASTATGTYNEQFF
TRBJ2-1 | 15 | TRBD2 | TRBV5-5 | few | TGTGCCAGCAGCTTGGAAGGGACTAGCATGAATGAGCAGTTCTTC | CASSLEGTSMNEQFF
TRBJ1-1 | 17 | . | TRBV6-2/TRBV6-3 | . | TGTGCCAGCAGTTCCTTAATGCGGCCATTATTGAACACTGAAGCTTTCTTT | CASSSLMRPLLNTEAFF
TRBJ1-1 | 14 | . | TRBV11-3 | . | TGTGCCAGCAGCTTAGAGGGGCGTAACACTGAAGCTTTCTTT | CASSLEGRNTEAFF
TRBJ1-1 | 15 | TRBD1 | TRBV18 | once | TGTGCCAGCTCTCCCCGCGCAGGGGGGAAGTCTGAAGCTTTCTTT | CASSPRAGGKSEAFF
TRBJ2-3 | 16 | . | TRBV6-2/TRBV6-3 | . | TGTGCCAGCAGTTACCTACTGGGGGCAGTCAAAGATACGCAGTATTTT | CASSYLLGAVKDTQYF
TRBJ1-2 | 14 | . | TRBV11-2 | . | TGTGCCAGCAGCTTAGGGGGCCCGTTCTATGGCTACACCTTC | CASSLGGPFYGYTF
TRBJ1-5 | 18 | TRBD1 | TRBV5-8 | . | TGTGCCAGCAGCTTGGGAATTTCGAGACAGGGGAGCAATCAGCCCCAGCATTTT | CASSLGISRQGSNQPQHF
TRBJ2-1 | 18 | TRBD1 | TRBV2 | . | TGTGCCAGCAGTGAACGGCCCCTTCGGGACAGAGGATACAATGAGCAGTTCTTC | CASSERPLRDRGYNEQFF
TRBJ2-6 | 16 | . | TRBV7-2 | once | TGTGCCAGCAGCTTAGGAGGACAGTCTGGGGCCAACGTCCTGACTTTC | CASSLGGQSGANVLTF
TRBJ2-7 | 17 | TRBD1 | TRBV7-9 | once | TGTGCCAGCAGCTCAGTAACTCCGGGACAGAACTCCTACGAGCAGTACTTC | CASSSVTPGQNSYEQYF
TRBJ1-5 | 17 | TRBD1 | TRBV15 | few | TGTGCCACCAGCCCGGGGACAGGGGCAGAAACAAATCAGCCCCAGCATTTT | CATSPGTGAETNQPQHF
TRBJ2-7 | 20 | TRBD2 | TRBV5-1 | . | TGCGCCAGCAGCCCATGGACTAGCGGGGGGACGACAGCTTTTACCTACGAGCAGTACTTC | CASSPWTSGGTTAFTYEQYF
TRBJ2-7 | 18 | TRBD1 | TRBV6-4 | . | TGTGCCAGCAGTGACTCTGGACAGGGGGCGACGTCGGGGTACGAGCAGTACTTC | CASSDSGQGATSGYEQYF
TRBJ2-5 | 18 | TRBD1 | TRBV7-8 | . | TGTGCCAGCAGCTTAGAGGTGGGACAGGGAAAAAAATCGGAGACCCAGTACTTC | CASSLEVGQGKKSETQYF